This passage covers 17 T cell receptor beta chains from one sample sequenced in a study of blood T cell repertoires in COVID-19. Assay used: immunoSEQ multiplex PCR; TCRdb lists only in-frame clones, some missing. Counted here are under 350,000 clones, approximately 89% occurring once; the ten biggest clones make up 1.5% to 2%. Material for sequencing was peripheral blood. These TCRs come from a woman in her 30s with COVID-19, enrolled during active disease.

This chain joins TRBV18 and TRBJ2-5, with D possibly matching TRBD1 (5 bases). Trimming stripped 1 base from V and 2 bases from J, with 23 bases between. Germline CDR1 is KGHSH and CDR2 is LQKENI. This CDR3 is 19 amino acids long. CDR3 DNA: TGTGCCAGCTCACCACTGCCCCAGGGCCCATCCGGAAATCAAGAGACCCAGTACTTC. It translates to CASSPLPQGPSGNQETQYF.

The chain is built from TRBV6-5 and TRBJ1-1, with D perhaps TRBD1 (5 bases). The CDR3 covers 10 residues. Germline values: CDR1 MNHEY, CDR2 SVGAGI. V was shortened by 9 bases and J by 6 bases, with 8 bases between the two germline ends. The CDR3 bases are TGTGCCAGTAGGGGTTCTGAAGCTTTCTTT. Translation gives CASRGSEAFF.

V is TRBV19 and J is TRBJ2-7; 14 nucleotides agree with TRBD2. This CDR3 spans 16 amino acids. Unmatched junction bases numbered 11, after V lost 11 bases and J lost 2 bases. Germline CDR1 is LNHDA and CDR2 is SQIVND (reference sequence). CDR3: CASSGLAGVFPYEQYF. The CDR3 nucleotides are TGTGCCTCTTCGGGACTAGCGGGAGTCTTCCCCTACGAGCAGTACTTC.

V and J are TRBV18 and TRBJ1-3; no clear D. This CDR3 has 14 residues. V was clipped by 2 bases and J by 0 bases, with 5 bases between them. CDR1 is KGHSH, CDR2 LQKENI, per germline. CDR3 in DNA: TGTGCCAGCTCACCATCCTACTCTGGAAACACCATATATTTT. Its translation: CASSPSYSGNTIYF. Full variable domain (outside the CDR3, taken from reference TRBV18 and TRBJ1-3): NAGVMQNPRHLVRRRGQEARLRCSPMKGHSHVYWYRQLPEEGLKFMVYLQKENIIDESGMPKERFSAEFPKEGPSILRIQQVVRGDSAAYFCASSPSYSGNTIYFGEGSWLTVV.

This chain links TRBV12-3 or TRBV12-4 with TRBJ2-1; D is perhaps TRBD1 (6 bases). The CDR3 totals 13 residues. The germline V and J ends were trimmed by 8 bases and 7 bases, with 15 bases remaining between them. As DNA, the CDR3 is TGTGCCAGCGGCCAGGGGCGGACTAATGAGCAGTTCTTC. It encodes CASGQGRTNEQFF.

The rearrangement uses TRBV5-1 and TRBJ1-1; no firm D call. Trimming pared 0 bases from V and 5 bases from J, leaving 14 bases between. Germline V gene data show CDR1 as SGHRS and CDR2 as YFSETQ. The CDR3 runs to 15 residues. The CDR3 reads CASSLDSSGVTEAFF. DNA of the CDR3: TGCGCCAGCAGCTTGGATTCTTCAGGCGTTACTGAAGCTTTCTTT. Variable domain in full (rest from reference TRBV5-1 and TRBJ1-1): KAGVTQTPRYLIKTRGQQVTLSCSPISGHRSVSWYQQTPGQGLQFLFEYFSETQRNKGNFPGRFSGRQFSNSRSEMNVSTLELGDSALYLCASSLDSSGVTEAFFGQGTRLTVV.

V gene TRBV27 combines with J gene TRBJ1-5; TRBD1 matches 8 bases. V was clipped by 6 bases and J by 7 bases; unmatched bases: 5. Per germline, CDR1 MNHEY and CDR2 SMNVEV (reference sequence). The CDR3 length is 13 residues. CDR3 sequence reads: CASRRTGRQPQHF. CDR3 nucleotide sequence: TGTGCCAGCAGACGGACAGGGCGCCAGCCCCAGCATTTT.

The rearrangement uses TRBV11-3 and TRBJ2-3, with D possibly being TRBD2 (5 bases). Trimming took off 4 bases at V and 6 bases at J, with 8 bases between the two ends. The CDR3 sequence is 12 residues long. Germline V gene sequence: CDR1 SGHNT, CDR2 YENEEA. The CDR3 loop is CASSSTGDTQYF. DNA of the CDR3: TGTGCCAGCAGCTCCACGGGGGATACGCAGTATTTT.

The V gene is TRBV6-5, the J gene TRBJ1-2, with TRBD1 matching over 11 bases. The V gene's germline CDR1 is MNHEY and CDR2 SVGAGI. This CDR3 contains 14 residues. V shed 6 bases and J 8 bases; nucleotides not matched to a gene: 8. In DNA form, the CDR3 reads TGTGCCAGCAGAACCGGGACAGGGGGACGGGGCTACACCTTC. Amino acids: CASRTGTGGRGYTF.

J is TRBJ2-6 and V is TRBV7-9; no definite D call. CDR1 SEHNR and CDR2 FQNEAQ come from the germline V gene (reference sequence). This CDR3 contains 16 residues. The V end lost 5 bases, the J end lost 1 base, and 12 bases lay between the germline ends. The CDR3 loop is CASSITFRSGANVLTF. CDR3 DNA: TGTGCCAGCAGCATAACGTTTAGATCTGGGGCCAACGTCCTGACTTTC. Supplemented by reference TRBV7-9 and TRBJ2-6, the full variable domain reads DTGVSQNPRHKITKRGQNVTFRCDPISEHNRLYWYRQTLGQGPEFLTYFQNEAQLEKSRLLSDRFSAERPKGSFSTLEIQRTEQGDSAMYLCASSITFRSGANVLTFGAGSRLTVL.

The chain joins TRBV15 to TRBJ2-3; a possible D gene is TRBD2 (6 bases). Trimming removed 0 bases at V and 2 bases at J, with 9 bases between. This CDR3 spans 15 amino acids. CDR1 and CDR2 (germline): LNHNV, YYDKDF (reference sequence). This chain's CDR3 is CATSRDRGATDTQYF. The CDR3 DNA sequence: TGTGCCACCAGCAGAGATCGCGGGGCCACAGATACGCAGTATTTT.

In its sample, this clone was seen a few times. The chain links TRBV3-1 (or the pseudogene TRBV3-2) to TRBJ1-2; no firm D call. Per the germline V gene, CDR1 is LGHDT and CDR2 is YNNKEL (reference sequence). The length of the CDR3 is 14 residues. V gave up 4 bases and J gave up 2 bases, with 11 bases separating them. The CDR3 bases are TGTGCCAGCAGCCTATGGTTGCAGAACTATGGCTACACCTTC. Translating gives CASSLWLQNYGYTF.

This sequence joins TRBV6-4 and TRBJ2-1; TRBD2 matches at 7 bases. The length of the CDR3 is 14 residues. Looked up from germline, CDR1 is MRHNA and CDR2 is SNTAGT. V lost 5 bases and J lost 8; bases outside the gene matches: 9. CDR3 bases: TGTGCCAGCAGTCCTCGGGGGGACCGAGATGAGCAGTTCTTC. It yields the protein CASSPRGDRDEQFF.

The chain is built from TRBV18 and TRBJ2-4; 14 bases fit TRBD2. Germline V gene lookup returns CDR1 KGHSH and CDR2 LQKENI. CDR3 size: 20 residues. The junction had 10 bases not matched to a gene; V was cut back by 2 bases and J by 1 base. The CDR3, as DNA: TGTGCCAGCTCACCAGCCCTGGGACTAGCGGGGGCAAGGGCCAAAAACATTCAGTACTTC. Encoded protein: CASSPALGLAGARAKNIQYF.

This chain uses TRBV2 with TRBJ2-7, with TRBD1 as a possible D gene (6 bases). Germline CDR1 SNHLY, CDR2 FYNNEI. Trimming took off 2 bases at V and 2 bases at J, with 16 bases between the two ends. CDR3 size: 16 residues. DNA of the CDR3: TGTGCCAGCAGTGAAATTCCCGGGACACTTACCTACGAGCAGTACTTC. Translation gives CASSEIPGTLTYEQYF.

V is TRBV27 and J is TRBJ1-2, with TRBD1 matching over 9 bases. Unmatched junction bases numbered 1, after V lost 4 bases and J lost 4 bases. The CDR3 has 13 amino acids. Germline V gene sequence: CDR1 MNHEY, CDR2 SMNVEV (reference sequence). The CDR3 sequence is CASSSGQGYGYTF. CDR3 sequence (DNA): TGTGCCAGCAGTTCGGGACAGGGCTATGGCTACACCTTC.

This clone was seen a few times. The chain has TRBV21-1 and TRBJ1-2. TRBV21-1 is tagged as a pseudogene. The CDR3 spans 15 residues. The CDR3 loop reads CASSKGVRRLYGYTF. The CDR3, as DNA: TGTGCCAGCAGCAAAGGGGTGAGGCGCCTCTATGGCTACACCTTC.